This T cell receptor (beta chain) derives from a study of blood T cells in healthy people across ages. Study-wide points: What prevented conclusive comparison of naive and antigen-experienced cells was that PBMCs were unsorted. It was not known whether donors were CMV positive (a possible confounder of expanded clonotype changes).

The CDR3 has 16 amino acids. The V end was cut by 5 bases, the J end by 0 bases, with 14 bases between. CDR1 is MDHEN and CDR2 is SYDVKM in the germline V gene. Details on this clonotype: Antigen specificity is unknown.

A second PCR of about 6 to 11 cycles used a sample-barcoded 5' primer and a J-beta primer mix. Sequencing of every sample gave 3 million or more CDR3-containing paired-end reads. TCRdb itself ran the 5' RACE reads through MiXCR, one entry per CDR3 protein. The sample includes roughly 1.6 million distinct CDR3 sequences, 30% to 40% of them seen just once. This receptor was taken from a woman in her twenties or thirties in good health. The sequenced material came from blood. This chain connects TRBV28 to TRBJ2-1; a possible D gene is TRBD1 (6 bases). The CDR3 loop reads CASSLQTGFSYNEQFF. The CDR3, as DNA: TGTGCCAGCAGTCTCCAGACAGGATTCTCCTACAATGAGCAGTTCTTC.